This TCR beta chain was obtained from a study of persistence of HIV-infected CD4 T cells. Looking at the study overall: Up to about 200 mL blood was drawn at multiple time points; a couple of donors had single-time leukapheresis.

Points on this clone: Its antigen is unknown.

Overall study results and limits: Antigen-responding cells were enriched for degenerate expanded CDR3beta sequences.

Sequencing used immunoSEQ version 4 in survey mode. Assay used: immunoSEQ multiplex PCR; TCRdb lists only in-frame clones, some missing. This sample yields under 35,000 clones, of which roughly 70% are seen a single time; 1.4% belongs to the top ten. An overlapping HIV-1 Gag peptide pool stimulated these cells at roughly 1 ug/peptide/mL. Responding CD4+ T cells were sorted by upregulation of both CD40 ligand and CD69. Adults with HIV-1 started suppressive ART while chronically infected. For around 19 hours, CD8-depleted PBMCs received anti-CD28/CD49d costimulation, a CD40-blocking antibody and enfuvirtide. The CDR3 is made up of 15 amino acids. Germline lookup yields CDR1 MGHRA and CDR2 YSYEKL. Trimming cost V 6 bases and J 7 bases, with 16 bases left between them.

The gene calls are TRBV4-1 and TRBJ1-6; D might be TRBD1 (5 bases). The receptor's source is an adult man with HIV who was CMV-seropositive. The sample in question was CD4+ T cells sorted from PBMCs after 18-hour stimulation, obtained from a patient who received antiretroviral therapy. The CDR3 region is CASSTPGVENSPLHF. In nucleotides, the CDR3 is TGCGCCAGCAGTACCCCGGGGGTAGAGAATTCACCCCTCCACTTT.